Each of the 18 T cell receptor beta chains below was sequenced from the same sample in a study of T cells after yellow fever vaccination. One entry per CDR3 protein, called by TCRdb with MiXCR from the 5' RACE reads. The sample includes approximately 600,000 distinct CDR3 sequences, 12% of them seen just once. The sample was PBMCs, taken on the day of the yellow fever booster vaccination. These receptors were taken from a man younger than 45 who received the YFV17D yellow fever vaccine.

The table lists this clonotype with a few counts. The J gene is TRBJ1-5, the V gene TRBV12-3 or TRBV12-4; D gene uncertain. Trimming left V 5 bases short and J 5 bases short, with 22 bases between. This CDR3 comprises 17 residues. The CDR3 DNA sequence: TGTGCCAGCAGTCCGATGATCACGGTGGGCTTGGATCAGCCCCAGCATTTT. Its protein product is CASSPMITVGLDQPQHF.

This clonotype occurred a few times. This sequence joins TRBV4-2 and TRBJ2-5; D possibly corresponds to TRBD2 (6 bases). Trimming stripped 3 bases from V and 2 bases from J, with 22 bases between. Germline V lookup: CDR1 LGHNA, CDR2 YNFKEQ. The CDR3 covers 18 residues. CDR3 DNA sequence: TGTGCCAGCAGCCAGCTTCCCGTTGGTAGCGGTAATCAAGAGACCCAGTACTTC. Amino acid sequence: CASSQLPVGSGNQETQYF.

This clonotype was counted between two and nine times. The genes are TRBV28 and TRBJ1-1; no definite D call. Germline V gene data show CDR1 as MDHEN and CDR2 as SYDVKM. The CDR3 spans 11 residues. With 10 bases removed from V and 9 bases from J, the gap between germline ends came to 15 bases. CDR3 region: CATTTGNKAFF. CDR3 nucleotide sequence: TGTGCCACTACGACCGGGAATAAAGCTTTCTTT. Combining the CDR3 with reference TRBV28 and TRBJ1-1 gives the whole variable domain DVKVTQSSRYLVKRTGEKVFLECVQDMDHENMFWYRQDPGLGLRLIYFSYDVKMKEKGDIPEGYSVSREKKERFSLILESASTNQTSMYLCATTTGNKAFFGQGTRLTVV.

The rearrangement links TRBV20-1 to TRBJ2-1; 7 bases map to TRBD2. Germline V gene sequence: CDR1 DFQATT, CDR2 SNEGSKA (reference sequence). V gave up 5 bases and J gave up 4 bases; unmatched junction bases: 8. There are 14 residues in the CDR3. The CDR3 DNA follows: TGCAGTGCTCTTCGGGACTACTCATACAATGAGCAGTTCTTC. Protein product: CSALRDYSYNEQFF.

This chain connects TRBV12-3 or TRBV12-4 to TRBJ2-2; 7 bases fit TRBD1. V shed 6 bases, J shed 8 bases, and the junction held 6 bases outside the gene matches. This CDR3 contains 13 residues. In DNA, the CDR3 is TGTGCCAGCAGCCGGGACAGTAGGGGGGAGCTGTTTTTT. Amino acid sequence: CASSRDSRGELFF.

The V gene is TRBV7-9, the J gene TRBJ1-2; no clear D gene. From germline, CDR1 is SEHNR and CDR2 FQNEAQ (reference sequence). The CDR3 has 18 amino acids. Trimming took off 5 bases at V and 3 bases at J, with 25 bases between the two ends. CDR3 region: CASSASPTVPGSHYGYTF. The CDR3 nucleotides read TGTGCCAGCAGCGCCTCCCCGACCGTTCCGGGTTCCCACTATGGCTACACCTTC. Together with reference TRBV7-9 and TRBJ1-2, the CDR3 gives the full variable domain: DTGVSQNPRHKITKRGQNVTFRCDPISEHNRLYWYRQTLGQGPEFLTYFQNEAQLEKSRLLSDRFSAERPKGSFSTLEIQRTEQGDSAMYLCASSASPTVPGSHYGYTFGSGTRLTVV.

The chain has TRBV7-2 and TRBJ2-4; D is tentatively TRBD1 or TRBD2 (6 bases each). Germline lookup yields CDR1 SGHTA and CDR2 FQGNSA. The CDR3 spans 15 residues. V shed 5 bases and J shed 0 bases, with 11 bases lying between them. The CDR3 sequence is CASSQGGPAKNIQYF. Here the CDR3 DNA reads TGTGCCAGCAGCCAAGGGGGGCCAGCCAAAAACATTCAGTACTTC.

There are a few counts of this clonotype. This chain connects TRBV6-5 to TRBJ2-5; D perhaps matches TRBD2 (6 bases). CDR3 length equals 12 residues. In germline, CDR1 is MNHEY, CDR2 SVGAGI. Trimming pared 6 bases from V and 5 bases from J, leaving 10 bases between. CDR3 protein: CASRTGRETQYF. In DNA form, the CDR3 reads TGTGCCAGCAGAACTGGGAGGGAGACCCAGTACTTC.

This clonotype was counted a few times. V and J are TRBV12-3 or TRBV12-4 and TRBJ2-1; a possible D gene is TRBD1 (5 bases). This CDR3 contains 14 residues. Trimming cost V 6 bases and J 6 bases, with 15 bases left between them. This CDR3 reads CASSTEPGINEQFF. The CDR3 DNA sequence: TGTGCCAGCAGCACCGAGCCAGGGATCAATGAGCAGTTCTTC.

CDR3 sequence (DNA): TGTGCCAGCAGCCGGGGCCTTGCTAGCGGTTCCTACGAGCAGTACTTC. Its protein product is CASSRGLASGSYEQYF. The V call is TRBV14, the J call TRBJ2-7; 7 bases align to TRBD2. CDR1 SGHDN and CDR2 FVKESK come from the germline V gene. Germline trimming cut 4 bases from V and 1 base from J; bases unmatched to any gene: 10. This CDR3 spans 16 amino acids.

As to this clonotype: At one end, the junction sequence differs from germline, possibly due to a read error. The chain combines TRBV6-1 with TRBJ2-7; D unresolved. CDR3 length equals 14 residues. Germline CDR1 is MNHNS and CDR2 is SASEGT. CDR3: CASSRTYSSDEQYF. The CDR3 region has the DNA TGTGCCAGCAGTCGAACTTACAGCTCCGACGAGCAGTACTTC.

This clonotype was counted between two and nine times. Sequence at one end of the junction differs from germline and may be a read error. V and J are TRBV20-1 and TRBJ2-3; tentatively, D is TRBD1 (6 bases). Looked up from germline, CDR1 is DFQATT and CDR2 is SNEGSKA (reference sequence). The CDR3 has 13 amino acids. This CDR3 reads CSKSQGSTDTQYF. Here the CDR3 DNA reads TGCAGTAAATCTCAGGGGAGCACCGATACGCAGTATTTT.

This chain links TRBV3-1 with TRBJ2-5; D assignment may be TRBD1 or TRBD2 (5 bases each). The CDR3 loop spans 17 amino acids. Germline CDR1 reads LGHDT; CDR2 reads YNNKEL (reference sequence). CDR3 bases: TGTACCTGCAGTTTGAGTCTTCAGGGACCTTGGCAAGAGACCCAGTACTTC. It encodes CTCSLSLQGPWQETQYF.

This clonotype was observed a few times. The chain joins TRBV20-1 to TRBJ2-5; maybe TRBD1 (6 bases). Germline CDR1 DFQATT, CDR2 SNEGSKA (reference sequence). Trimming took 3 bases from V and 3 from J, leaving 17 bases between them. The CDR3 is made up of 15 amino acids. The CDR3 loop is CSASPITRQEETQYF. The CDR3 DNA reads TGCAGTGCTAGTCCAATTACGAGACAGGAAGAGACCCAGTACTTC.

The V call is TRBV5-1, the J call TRBJ1-2; D remains ambiguous. V gave up 2 bases and J gave up 6 bases, with 20 bases separating them. The germline CDR1 and CDR2 sequences are SGHRS and YFSETQ. The CDR3 covers 16 residues. The CDR3 nucleotides read TGCGCCAGCAGCTTAGACCCGACAAACCGTGCGAATGGCTACACCTTC. Translating it yields CASSLDPTNRANGYTF.

The gene calls are TRBV5-1 and TRBJ2-7, with 12 bases matching TRBD1. The CDR3 totals 14 residues. V dropped 3 bases and J dropped 6; count of bases not matched to a gene: 4. The V gene's germline CDR1 is SGHRS and CDR2 YFSETQ. The CDR3 DNA is TGCGCCAGCAGCTCCGGGACAGGGGGCCCCGAGCAGTACTTC. Its translation: CASSSGTGGPEQYF.

The chain joins TRBV4-2 to TRBJ2-7; the D is unclear. The germline gives CDR1 LGHNA, CDR2 YNFKEQ. The CDR3 runs 13 residues. V dropped 0 bases and J dropped 6 bases, with 9 bases sitting between them. For the CDR3, the DNA is TGTGCCAGCAGCCAAGAAAACGGTCGCGAGCAGTACTTC. It is translated as CASSQENGREQYF.

V usage is TRBV20-1 and J usage is TRBJ1-5, with D maybe TRBD1 (6 bases). V was cut by 6 bases and J by 7 bases, with 16 bases left in between. Germline assignment: CDR1 DFQATT and CDR2 SNEGSKA (reference sequence). CDR3 length: 13 amino acids. The CDR3 DNA is TGCAGTGCAAACGCTAACAGGGACCAGCCCCAGCATTTT. It codes for CSANANRDQPQHF.